The present entry profiles one T cell receptor beta chain with its context. TCRdb's copy holds only in-frame clones and misses some; the assay was immunoSEQ multiplex PCR. The sample contains 60,000 to 75,000 clones, approximately 86% of which appear only once. This entry is derived from a study of control samples from healthy donors and cancer patients. The CDR3 totals 16 residues. V lost 0 bases, J lost 8 bases, and 16 bases lay in between. CDR1 MGHRA and CDR2 YSYEKL come from the germline V gene. The J gene is TRBJ1-4, the V gene TRBV4-1; D possibly corresponds to TRBD1 (5 bases). This TCR came from a man in his fifties or sixties in good health. Sequences were obtained from blood. CDR3 region: CASSQDGVGRGEKLFF. CDR3 in DNA: TGCGCCAGCAGCCAAGATGGGGTGGGGCGTGGGGAAAAACTGTTTTTT.